This TCR beta chain was captured by sequencing in a study of OX40 agonist ivuxolimab in advanced cancers. Study background: Ivuxolimab, which is an agonistic anti-OX40 (CD134) antibody, was administered to the patients. Among those enrolled, mean age was about 63 years (range roughly 20 to 85) and 82.7% were male. Overall study results and limits: Averaged across samples, CD8+ T cells carried more expanded clones than CD4+ did.

The method was immunoSEQ multiplex PCR; TCRdb's version includes in-frame clones alone and lacks a portion of them. The sample records about 84,000 clones, about 93% being singletons. The V gene's germline CDR1 is SEHNR and CDR2 FQNEAQ (reference sequence). J lost 5 bases, V lost 7 bases, and 6 bases had no gene match. The CDR3 spans 14 residues. Details on this clone: Antigen unknown.

The chain links TRBV7-9 to TRBJ2-5; 11 nucleotides align to TRBD2. The starting material was CD4+ or CD8+ T cells sorted from blood, obtained in a trial of the OX40 agonist ivuxolimab. The TCR originated in an adult with an advanced solid tumor such as melanoma, head and neck, liver or kidney cancer. CDR3 sequence reads: CASISSGGGETQYF. In DNA form, the CDR3 reads TGTGCCAGCATCAGTAGCGGGGGGGGCGAGACCCAGTACTTC.